This passage covers 5 T cell receptor beta chains from one sample sequenced in a study of sequential checkpoint blockade in melanoma. Treatment indicated: randomized to nivolumab then ipilimumab (arm A) or the reverse (arm B). Using immunoSEQ multiplex PCR, the repertoire was profiled, and TCRdb retains in-frame clones only, with some absent. The sample contains roughly 36,000 clones, roughly a third of which appear only once. The material sequenced was tumor tissue (inferred from file names), taken from a patient given nivolumab and ipilimumab in sequence. These receptors were collected from a human donor with melanoma.

In this sample, this clone turned up a few times. The rearrangement uses TRBV6-8 and TRBJ1-2; D not resolved. This CDR3 comprises 14 residues. V lost 6 bases and J lost 4, with 15 bases in between. The germline CDR1 and CDR2 sequences are MNHGY and SAAAGT. In DNA, the CDR3 is TGTGCCAGCAGGCCCCAGGCAATAATCTATGGCTACACCTTC. It is translated as CASRPQAIIYGYTF.

The chain links TRBV5-1 to TRBJ2-7; 9 bases fit TRBD1. CDR1 is SGHRS and CDR2 is YFSETQ in the germline V gene. With V trimmed by 1 base and J by 1 base, 3 bases remained unmatched. The CDR3 extends over 15 amino acids. The CDR3, as DNA: TGCGCCAGCAGCTTGTCGGGACAGGGATCCTACGAGCAGTACTTC. Its protein product is CASSLSGQGSYEQYF.

In this sample, this clone turned up a few times. This sequence joins TRBV6-8 and TRBJ2-7; perhaps TRBD1 as D (6 bases). Trimming removed 6 bases from V and 5 bases from J, with 20 bases in between. This CDR3 contains 15 residues. Germline V gene lookup returns CDR1 MNHGY and CDR2 SAAAGT. Here the CDR3 reads CASSPWGQGLNEQYF. Written as DNA, the CDR3 is TGTGCCAGCAGCCCTTGGGGGCAGGGGTTAAACGAGCAGTACTTC.

The CDR3 is CASSPSGLYEQYF. CDR3 coding DNA: TGTGCCAGCTCACCTTCCGGACTATACGAGCAGTACTTC. The chain has TRBV18 and TRBJ2-7, with D possibly matching TRBD2 (6 bases). There are 13 residues in the CDR3. Trimming removed 3 bases at V and 4 bases at J, with 10 bases between. Germline lookup yields CDR1 KGHSH and CDR2 LQKENI. Based on the CDR3 plus reference TRBV18 and TRBJ2-7, the full variable domain is NAGVMQNPRHLVRRRGQEARLRCSPMKGHSHVYWYRQLPEEGLKFMVYLQKENIIDESGMPKERFSAEFPKEGPSILRIQQVVRGDSAAYFCASSPSGLYEQYFGPGTRLTVT.

The gene calls are TRBV11-3 and TRBJ1-4; D might be TRBD1 (5 bases). V shed 0 bases and J shed 5 bases, with 13 bases lying between them. This CDR3 has 16 residues. The germline V gene has CDR1 SGHNT and CDR2 YENEEA. The CDR3 sequence: CASSLESGGWNEKLFF. The DNA for the CDR3 is TGTGCCAGCAGCTTAGAATCCGGGGGGTGGAATGAAAAACTGTTTTTT.